This TCR beta chain was captured in a study of cytomegalovirus exposure and HLA in healthy donors. CDR1 is SEHNR, CDR2 FQNEAQ, per germline (reference sequence). The CDR3 is 14 residues long. Trimming removed 5 bases at V and 3 bases at J, with 13 bases between. PCR amplification relied on 60 Vbeta primers (plus 13 Jbeta primers). Sequencing was performed with immunoSEQ multiplex PCR; in TCRdb, only in-frame clones are kept and a portion is missing. The repertoire holds around 250,000 clones, with about 81% as singletons. The chain recombines TRBV7-9 with TRBJ1-1, with D maybe TRBD1 (5 bases). The receptor was derived from an older woman in good health and CMV-seropositive. Specimen: PBMCs. Here the CDR3 DNA reads TGTGCCAGCAGCAAGGGCAGGGATGACACTGAAGCTTTCTTT. Its protein is CASSKGRDDTEAFF.